The entry below gives a single T cell receptor (beta chain) sequence along with its context. As yet, its antigen is unknown. This PCR relied on a set of 60 Vbeta primers and 13 Jbeta primers. Method: immunoSEQ multiplex PCR; TCRdb's copy keeps in-frame clones and lacks some. The table for this sample gives some 110,000 clones. The sample originates from a study of cytomegalovirus exposure and HLA in healthy donors. Regarding the study as a whole: It was reported that TCR beta sequences correctly inferred the HLA-A and HLA-B alleles for most subjects.

The germline gives CDR1 SGHRS, CDR2 YFSETQ. This CDR3 spans 16 amino acids. After removal of 4 bases from V and 7 bases from J, the junction contained 11 bases not matched to a gene. While unrecorded immune exposures were likely, the donors were nominally healthy when sampled. J is TRBJ1-2 and V is TRBV5-1, with 12 bases aligning to TRBD1. This receptor was identified in a man aged 25 to 40 in good health and CMV-seronegative. The sample was PBMCs. CDR3 nucleotides: TGCGCCAGCAGCATCGGGACAGGGGGCTATGGAGGTGGCTACACCTTC. This codes for CASSIGTGGYGGGYTF.